Sequencing of this T cell receptor (beta chain) was carried out in a study of OX40 agonist ivuxolimab in advanced cancers. The assay was immunoSEQ multiplex PCR, and TCRdb's table has in-frame clones only and misses some. The sample has approximately 100,000 clones; about 92% are singletons. The V and J ends lost 0 bases and 4 bases, in that order; junction bases with no gene match: 7. This CDR3 contains 17 residues. The V gene's germline CDR1 is MGHRA and CDR2 YSYEKL. The sequencing used CD4+ or CD8+ T cells sorted from blood, collected in a trial of the OX40 agonist ivuxolimab. The J gene is TRBJ1-5, the V gene TRBV4-1; 9 bases are a match to TRBD1. The TCR originated in an adult with an advanced solid tumor such as melanoma, head and neck, liver or kidney cancer. The CDR3 sequence: CASSQDPPDRGNQPQHF. DNA of the CDR3: TGCGCCAGCAGCCAAGATCCCCCGGACAGGGGAAATCAGCCCCAGCATTTT.